This T cell receptor (beta chain) was profiled in a study of blood T cell repertoires in COVID-19. Study-level background: COVID-19 samples from acute and convalescent phases originated in the United States, Italy and Spain. T cells, B-cell-depleted T cells, or PBMCs provided the cDNA or gDNA that served as material.

This CDR3 contains 13 residues. Looked up from germline, CDR1 is SEHNR and CDR2 is FQNEAQ (reference sequence). Trimming left V 5 bases short and J 5 bases short, with 9 bases between. The data were produced by immunoSEQ multiplex PCR, yet TCRdb's version contains in-frame clones alone and is incomplete. Altogether approximately 150,000 clones are present, roughly nine tenths being singletons, with the ten largest covering just over 3%. Sequenced input: peripheral blood. The TCR comes from a woman aged 60 to 75 with active COVID-19. The chain uses TRBV7-9 and TRBJ1-4, with D hard to call. CDR3 protein: CASSRSRNEKLFF. The CDR3 DNA reads as TGTGCCAGCAGCCGGAGTCGCAATGAAAAACTGTTTTTT.